This TCR beta chain was obtained from a study of blood T cell repertoires in COVID-19. Overall study: Samples representing acute and convalescent COVID-19 were sourced from the United States, Italy and Spain. The analysed material was cDNA or gDNA that came from T cells, B-cell-depleted T cells, or PBMCs.

Authors' data handling: Using reference gene primer amplification, nucleated cell counts were estimated. Only in-frame clones appear in the TCRdb table, and some are missing; sequencing was by immunoSEQ multiplex PCR. That table gives V, J and clone size, and the DNA gave D and trimming. The sample lists about 110,000 clones, 71% occurring once. CDR1 is SGHTA and CDR2 is FQGTGA in the germline V gene. V was pared by 0 bases and J by 5 bases, with 4 bases of the junction left unmatched. This CDR3 has 14 residues. The chain employs TRBV7-3 and TRBJ2-7; 7 bases are a match to TRBD2. The sequence was collected from a woman in her thirties or forties with acute or convalescent COVID-19. The sample was peripheral blood. DNA of the CDR3: TGTGCCAGCAGCTTAACGGGAGGGGAGGACGAGCAGTACTTC. This encodes CASSLTGGEDEQYF.